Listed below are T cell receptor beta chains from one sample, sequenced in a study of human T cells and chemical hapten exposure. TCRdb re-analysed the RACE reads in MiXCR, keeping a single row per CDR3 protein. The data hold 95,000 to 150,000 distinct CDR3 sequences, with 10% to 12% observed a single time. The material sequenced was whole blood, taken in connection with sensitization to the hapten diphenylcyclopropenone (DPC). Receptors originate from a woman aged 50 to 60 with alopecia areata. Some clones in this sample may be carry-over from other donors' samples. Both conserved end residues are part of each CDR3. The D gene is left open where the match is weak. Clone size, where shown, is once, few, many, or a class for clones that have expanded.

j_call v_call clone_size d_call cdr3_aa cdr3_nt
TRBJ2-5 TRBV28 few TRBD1 CATGGGQGLRETQYF TGTGCCACCGGGGGGGGACAGGGGTTGAGAGAGACCCAGTACTTC
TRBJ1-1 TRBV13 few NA CASSPQGPTEAFF TGTGCCAGCAGCCCGCAGGGGCCCACTGAAGCTTTCTTT
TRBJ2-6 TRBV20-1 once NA CSAPGSGANVLTF TGCAGTGCGCCGGGCTCTGGGGCCAACGTCCTGACTTTC
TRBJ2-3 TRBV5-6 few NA CASRGVRGTDTQYF TGTGCCAGCAGGGGAGTCCGGGGCACAGATACGCAGTATTTT
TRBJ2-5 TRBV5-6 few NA CASSRRRLQETQYF TGTGCCAGCAGCCGACGACGTCTCCAAGAGACCCAGTACTTC
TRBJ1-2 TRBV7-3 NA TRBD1 CASSRSGQGHYGYTF TGTGCCAGCAGCCGCTCGGGACAGGGCCACTATGGCTACACCTTC
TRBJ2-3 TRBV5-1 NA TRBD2 CASSFRLAGDSDTQYF TGCGCCAGCAGCTTCCGACTAGCGGGAGATTCAGATACGCAGTATTTT
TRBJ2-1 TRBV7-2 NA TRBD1 CASSLDRGGNEQFF TGTGCCAGCAGCTTAGACAGGGGCGGGAATGAGCAGTTCTTC
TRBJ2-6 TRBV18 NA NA CASSPPSNSGANVLTF TGTGCCAGCTCACCACCGAGCAACTCTGGGGCCAACGTCCTGACTTTC
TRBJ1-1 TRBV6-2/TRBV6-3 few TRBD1 CASSYSSGGEAFF TGTGCCAGCAGTTACTCATCAGGGGGAGAAGCTTTCTTT
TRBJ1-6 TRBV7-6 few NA CASSLSGQRNSPLHF TGTGCCAGCAGCCTCTCCGGACAGCGTAATTCACCCCTCCACTTT
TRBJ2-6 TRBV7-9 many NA CASILRTVSGANVLTF TGTGCCAGCATCCTTAGGACAGTCTCTGGGGCCAACGTCCTGACTTTC
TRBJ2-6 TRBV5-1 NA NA CASPTQKSTYSGANVLTF TGCGCCAGCCCTACCCAGAAATCTACCTACTCTGGGGCCAACGTCCTGACTTTC
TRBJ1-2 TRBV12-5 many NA CASGLVVSRGNNYGYTF TGTGCTAGTGGTTTGGTAGTTAGCAGGGGCAATAACTATGGCTACACCTTC
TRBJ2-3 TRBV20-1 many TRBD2 CSANPTSGGPYDTQYF TGCAGTGCTAACCCGACTAGCGGGGGGCCGTATGATACGCAGTATTTT
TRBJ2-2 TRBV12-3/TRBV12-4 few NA CASLVFGWNTGELFF TGTGCCAGCCTTGTATTCGGGTGGAACACCGGGGAGCTGTTTTTT
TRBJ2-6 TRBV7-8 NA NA CASSLGTMTTGANVLTF TGTGCCAGCAGCTTAGGGACTATGACTACTGGGGCCAACGTCCTGACTTTC
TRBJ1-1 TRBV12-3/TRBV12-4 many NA CASSPGVGGGTEAFF TGTGCCAGCAGCCCCGGGGTAGGGGGAGGTACTGAAGCTTTCTTT
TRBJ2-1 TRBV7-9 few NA CASSLSPGEQFF TGTGCCAGCAGCTTATCACCGGGTGAGCAGTTCTTC
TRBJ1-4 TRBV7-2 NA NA CASSPAGGEKLFF TGTGCCAGCAGCCCTGCCGGCGGTGAAAAACTGTTTTTT
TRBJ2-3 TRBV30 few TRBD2 CAWNLAGGGTDTQYF TGTGCCTGGAACTTAGCGGGCGGGGGCACAGATACGCAGTATTTT
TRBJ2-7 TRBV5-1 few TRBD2 CASSLFSGGPEQYF TGCGCCAGCAGCTTGTTTAGCGGGGGCCCCGAGCAGTACTTC
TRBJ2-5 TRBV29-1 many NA CSVDRAETQYF TGCAGCGTTGACAGGGCAGAGACCCAGTACTTC
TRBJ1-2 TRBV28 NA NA CASSLWRGVDGYTF TGTGCCAGCAGTTTATGGCGGGGAGTGGATGGCTACACCTTC
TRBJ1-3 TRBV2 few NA CANQGDSGNTIYF TGTGCCAACCAGGGTGACTCTGGAAACACCATATATTTT
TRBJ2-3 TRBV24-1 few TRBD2 CATSDTTASGVPDTQYF TGTGCCACCAGTGACACGACCGCTAGCGGGGTTCCAGATACGCAGTATTTT
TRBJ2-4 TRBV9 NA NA CASSVSLAKNIQYF TGTGCCAGCAGCGTCAGCCTAGCCAAAAACATTCAGTACTTC
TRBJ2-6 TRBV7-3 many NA CASSLKTGSGANVLTF TGTGCCAGCAGCTTAAAGACGGGTTCAGGGGCCAACGTCCTGACTTTC
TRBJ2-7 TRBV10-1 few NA CASRKQGSSYEQYF TGCGCCAGCAGAAAACAGGGAAGCTCCTACGAGCAGTACTTC
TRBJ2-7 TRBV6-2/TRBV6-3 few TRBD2 CASSYRPGLAPHEQYF TGTGCCAGCAGTTACCGGCCGGGACTAGCGCCCCACGAGCAGTACTTC
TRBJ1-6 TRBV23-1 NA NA CASSQSKQTNSPLHF TGCGCCAGCAGTCAATCAAAACAGACTAATTCACCCCTCCACTTT
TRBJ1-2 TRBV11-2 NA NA CASSSFLEISRYSYGYTF TGTGCCAGCAGCTCTTTTTTGGAAATTAGTCGGTACAGCTATGGCTACACCTTC
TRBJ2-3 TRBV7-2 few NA CASSLNPAVAQDTQYF TGTGCCAGCAGCTTAAACCCGGCGGTAGCCCAAGATACGCAGTATTTT
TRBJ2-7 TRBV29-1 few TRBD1 CSVGGTGTVATYF TGCAGCGTTGGGGGGACAGGGACCGTAGCTACGTACTTC
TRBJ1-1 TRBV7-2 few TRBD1 CASSWAYRGMHTEAFF TGTGCCAGCAGCTGGGCCTACAGGGGGATGCACACTGAAGCTTTCTTT
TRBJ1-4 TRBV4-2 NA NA CASSPGTMEKLFF TGTGCCAGCAGCCCAGGGACTATGGAAAAACTGTTTTTT
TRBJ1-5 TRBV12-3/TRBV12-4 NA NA CASSGQNQPQHF TGTGCCAGCAGTGGACAGAATCAGCCCCAGCATTTT
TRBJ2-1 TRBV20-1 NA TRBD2 CSARDPFTGGRVIEQFF TGCAGTGCTAGAGATCCATTTACGGGGGGGCGGGTTATTGAGCAGTTCTTC
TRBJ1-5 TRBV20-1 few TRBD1 CSATTGTGSSGQPQHF TGCAGTGCTACAACCGGGACAGGGTCTTCGGGTCAGCCCCAGCATTTT
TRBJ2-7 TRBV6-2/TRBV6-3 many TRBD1 CASIKLPGTGADYEQYF TGTGCCAGCATAAAACTTCCCGGGACAGGGGCCGACTACGAGCAGTACTTC
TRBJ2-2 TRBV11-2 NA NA CASSLVLLVGGTGELFF TGTGCCAGCAGCTTAGTACTCCTGGTGGGAGGAACCGGGGAGCTGTTTTTT
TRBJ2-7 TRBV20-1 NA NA CSAPWGYEQYF TGCAGTGCCCCGTGGGGATACGAGCAGTACTTC
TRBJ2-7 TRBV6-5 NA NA CASSYSGVLRDEQYF TGTGCCAGCAGTTACTCAGGGGTACTTAGGGACGAGCAGTACTTC
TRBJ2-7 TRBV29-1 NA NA CSVADRGTYEQYF TGCAGCGTGGCCGACCGGGGAACTTACGAGCAGTACTTC
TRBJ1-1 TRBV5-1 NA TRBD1 CASSMTGLEAFF TGCGCCAGCAGCATGACAGGGCTCGAAGCTTTCTTT
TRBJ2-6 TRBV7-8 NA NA CASSLTRAEGAGANVLTF TGTGCCAGCAGCCTCACGCGGGCCGAAGGTGCTGGGGCCAACGTCCTGACTTTC
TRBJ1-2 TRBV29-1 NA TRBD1 CSGRTGANYGYTF TGCAGCGGTAGGACAGGAGCTAACTATGGCTACACCTTC
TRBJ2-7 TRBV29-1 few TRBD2 CSVAGGTSSEQYF TGCAGCGTTGCGGGAGGGACATCCTCCGAGCAGTACTTC
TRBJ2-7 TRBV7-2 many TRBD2 CASSRTSPSGSYEQYF TGTGCCAGCAGCCGTACTTCTCCTAGCGGGAGCTACGAGCAGTACTTC
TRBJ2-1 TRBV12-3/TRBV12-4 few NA CASSLEVNEQFF TGTGCCAGCAGTTTAGAGGTAAATGAGCAGTTCTTC